A single sample is the source of the 20 T cell receptor beta chains below, sequenced in a study of cytomegalovirus exposure and HLA in healthy donors. It was with 60 Vbeta and 13 Jbeta primers that the PCR ran. Using immunoSEQ multiplex PCR, the repertoire was profiled, and TCRdb retains in-frame clones only, with some absent. The data hold around 130,000 clones, with roughly 80% observed a single time. The sample was PBMCs. The receptors shown here come from a boy younger than 18 in good health and CMV-seronegative.

This chain connects TRBV5-1 to TRBJ2-2; D uncertain. The CDR3 loop spans 14 amino acids. Germline CDR1 is SGHRS and CDR2 is YFSETQ. V was cut by 3 bases and J by 11 bases, with 17 bases left in between. Here the CDR3 reads CASSSEDPRVELFF. CDR3 DNA: TGCGCCAGCAGCTCGGAAGACCCTCGGGTTGAGCTGTTTTTT.

This sequence joins TRBV10-3 and TRBJ1-6; 8 positions match TRBD1. The CDR3 runs 16 residues. From germline, CDR1 is ENHRY and CDR2 SYGVKD. V gave up 0 bases and J gave up 8 bases; unmatched junction bases: 6. The CDR3 here is CAISESSRGRDSPLHF. CDR3 sequence (DNA): TGTGCCATCAGTGAGTCCTCCAGGGGGCGGGATTCACCCCTCCACTTT.

The chain carries TRBV5-8 and TRBJ2-7, with TRBD1 matching over 8 bases. Germline V gene lookup returns CDR1 SGHTS and CDR2 YDEGEE. Trimming at V came to 4 bases and at J to 2 bases, leaving 2 bases not matched to a gene. The CDR3 contains 13 residues. The CDR3 DNA sequence: TGTGCCAGCAGCGTGGGACAGGCCTACGAGCAGTACTTC. It yields the protein CASSVGQAYEQYF.

The V gene is TRBV6-4, the J gene TRBJ2-7, with TRBD2 as a possible D gene (5 bases). V was cut by 0 bases and J by 6 bases, with 9 bases left in between. Germline CDR1 reads MRHNA; CDR2 reads SNTAGT. There are 13 residues in the CDR3. The CDR3 loop reads CASSDSEGSEQYF. The CDR3 DNA reads as TGTGCCAGCAGTGACTCGGAAGGGAGCGAGCAGTACTTC.

V usage is TRBV29-1 and J usage is TRBJ2-2; 8 positions agree with TRBD2. The trim removed 0 bases at V and 3 bases at J, leaving 6 bases unmatched. The CDR3 runs 16 residues. From germline, CDR1 is SQVTM and CDR2 ANQGSEA. This chain's CDR3 is CSVEDRGREDTGELFF. The CDR3 nucleotides are TGCAGCGTTGAAGATCGAGGGCGGGAGGACACCGGGGAGCTGTTTTTT.

The rearrangement joins TRBV11-2 to TRBJ1-5; the D is unclear. This CDR3 has 13 residues. From germline, CDR1 is SGHAT and CDR2 FQNNGV. V lost 0 bases and J 7 bases, leaving 7 bases between the germline ends. This CDR3 reads CASSLDRGQPQHF. In DNA form, the CDR3 reads TGTGCCAGCAGCTTAGACCGAGGGCAGCCCCAGCATTTT.

The gene calls are TRBV5-1 and TRBJ2-2, with 10 bases lining up with TRBD1. This CDR3 has 18 residues. Trimming removed 0 bases from V and 5 bases from J; junction bases left unmatched: 10. Germline V CDR1 and CDR2: SGHRS, YFSETQ. The CDR3 spells CASSLGSIRDRGTGELFF. The CDR3 nucleotides read TGCGCCAGCAGCTTGGGTAGTATCCGGGACAGGGGTACCGGGGAGCTGTTTTTT.

V usage is TRBV30 and J usage is TRBJ2-7; 7 bases align to TRBD1. Per germline, CDR1 GTSNPN and CDR2 SVGIG (reference sequence). The CDR3 runs to 14 residues. The J segment lost 2 bases and the V segment lost 5 bases, leaving 9 bases of the junction unmatched. The CDR3 DNA reads as TGTGCCTGGGACAGGGATGACTCCCCCTACGAGCAGTACTTC. Translated: CAWDRDDSPYEQYF. Complete variable domain (other parts from reference TRBV30 and TRBJ2-7): SQTIHQWPATLVQPVGSPLSLECTVEGTSNPNLYWYRQAAGRGLQLLFYSVGIGQISSEVPQNLSASRPQDRQFILSSKKLLLSDSGFYLCAWDRDDSPYEQYFGPGTRLTVT.

The chain uses TRBV6-1 and TRBJ1-1; D is perhaps TRBD1 (5 bases). Per germline, CDR1 MNHNS and CDR2 SASEGT. This CDR3 has 13 residues. V lost 6 bases to trimming and J lost 1 base, with 9 bases between them. CDR3 in amino acids: CASRVGQNTEAFF. In DNA, the CDR3 is TGTGCCAGCAGGGTAGGACAGAACACTGAAGCTTTCTTT.

This clone was detected a few times. The chain combines TRBV5-4 with TRBJ1-3; weak D call: TRBD1 (5 bases). Trimming took 0 bases from V and 3 from J, leaving 7 bases between them. The CDR3 sequence is 14 residues long. The germline gives CDR1 SGHNT, CDR2 YYREEE (reference sequence). Written as DNA, the CDR3 is TGTGCCAGCAGCTTGGTGGGGCTTGGAAACACCATATATTTT. This codes for CASSLVGLGNTIYF. Filled out from reference TRBV5-4 and TRBJ1-3, the complete variable domain reads ETGVTQSPTHLIKTRGQQVTLRCSSQSGHNTVSWYQQALGQGPQFIFQYYREEENGRGNFPPRFSGLQFPNYSSELNVNALELDDSALYLCASSLVGLGNTIYFGEGSWLTVV.

The V call is TRBV10-3, the J call TRBJ1-4; the match to TRBD1 covers 8 bases. The V gene end was trimmed by 8 bases and the J gene end by 8 bases; junction bases not matched to a gene: 10. The CDR3 loop spans 14 amino acids. Germline assignment: CDR1 ENHRY and CDR2 SYGVKD. For the CDR3, the DNA is TGTGCCATCGGGGGAGCCAGGGGGCGAGAAAAACTGTTTTTT. The encoded protein is CAIGGARGREKLFF.

The chain joins TRBV6-5 to TRBJ2-7; tentative D call: TRBD1 (8 bases). V dropped 6 bases and J dropped 2 bases, with 17 bases sitting between them. Germline CDR1 and CDR2: MNHEY and SVGAGI. This CDR3 is built from 15 residues. The CDR3 reads CASRGQGGTTYEQYF. CDR3 nucleotides: TGTGCCAGCAGAGGACAGGGAGGGACAACCTACGAGCAGTACTTC.

J is TRBJ2-2 and V is TRBV7-9; maybe TRBD2 (5 bases). The CDR3 spans 16 residues. V was cut by 1 base and J by 2 bases, with 11 bases left in between. The germline V gene encodes CDR1 SEHNR and CDR2 FQNEAQ (reference sequence). CDR3 nucleotide sequence: TGTGCCAGCAGCTTAGTTCTAGCCCTTAACACCGGGGAGCTGTTTTTT. Its translation is CASSLVLALNTGELFF.

This clone was counted a few times. This chain joins TRBV6-5 and TRBJ1-1; 8 positions agree with TRBD1. The CDR3 contains 14 residues. Germline CDR1 reads MNHEY; CDR2 reads SVGAGI. V trimming: 5 bases; J trimming: 14 bases; junction bases outside the gene matches: 16. CDR3 loop: CASSPPGQGGKFFF. The CDR3 nucleotides are TGTGCCAGCAGTCCACCCGGACAGGGTGGAAAATTCTTCTTT.

This chain joins TRBV19 and TRBJ2-3; TRBD2 matches 8 bases. With V trimmed by 5 bases and J by 6 bases, 4 bases remained unmatched. Germline CDR1 LNHDA, CDR2 SQIVND (reference sequence). This CDR3 is built from 13 residues. The CDR3 loop reads CASSSGGGDTQYF. CDR3 in DNA: TGTGCCAGTAGTTCGGGAGGGGGTGATACGCAGTATTTT.

The chain has TRBV13 and TRBJ2-7; 9 bases line up with TRBD2. The germline CDR1 and CDR2 sequences are PRHDT and FYEKMQ (reference sequence). V was clipped by 1 base and J by 5 bases; unmatched bases: 6. The CDR3 covers 15 residues. CDR3 region: CASSLASSGIHEQYF. The CDR3 DNA follows: TGTGCCAGCAGCTTAGCATCTAGCGGGATCCACGAGCAGTACTTC.

V usage is TRBV11-2 and J usage is TRBJ2-1; TRBD2 aligns across 8 bases. The germline V gene has CDR1 SGHAT and CDR2 FQNNGV. The CDR3 runs to 15 residues. With V trimmed by 7 bases and J by 9 bases, 14 bases remained unmatched. This CDR3 is CASILGAGGVGEQFF. CDR3 in DNA: TGTGCCAGCATCCTGGGTGCGGGAGGAGTAGGTGAGCAGTTCTTC.

V is TRBV6-5 and J is TRBJ2-1; 11 bases align to TRBD2. This CDR3 has 15 residues. Germline CDR1 MNHEY, CDR2 SVGAGI. J was trimmed by 8 bases and V by 6 bases; bases with no gene match: 9. The CDR3 DNA reads TGTGCCAGCAGGGGCCTAGCGGGAGGCAAGCATGAGCAGTTCTTC. It yields the protein CASRGLAGGKHEQFF.

V gene TRBV7-2 combines with J gene TRBJ2-3; a possible D gene is TRBD2 (6 bases). Germline CDR1 and CDR2: SGHTA and FQGNSA. V lost 5 bases, J lost 4 bases, and 16 bases lay in between. The CDR3 totals 15 residues. The CDR3 DNA reads as TGTGCCAGCAGCACTACTAGCAGGGCTTCAGATACGCAGTATTTT. Its translation: CASSTTSRASDTQYF.

The CDR3 DNA follows: TGTGCCTGGAGTGTGTTGGGGGGTCCCGATACGCAGTATTTT. Translating it yields CAWSVLGGPDTQYF. The chain has TRBV30 and TRBJ2-3; D possibly corresponds to TRBD2 (6 bases). Germline V CDR1 and CDR2: GTSNPN, SVGIG (reference sequence). V gave up 0 bases and J gave up 6 bases, with 13 bases separating them. This CDR3 is built from 14 residues.